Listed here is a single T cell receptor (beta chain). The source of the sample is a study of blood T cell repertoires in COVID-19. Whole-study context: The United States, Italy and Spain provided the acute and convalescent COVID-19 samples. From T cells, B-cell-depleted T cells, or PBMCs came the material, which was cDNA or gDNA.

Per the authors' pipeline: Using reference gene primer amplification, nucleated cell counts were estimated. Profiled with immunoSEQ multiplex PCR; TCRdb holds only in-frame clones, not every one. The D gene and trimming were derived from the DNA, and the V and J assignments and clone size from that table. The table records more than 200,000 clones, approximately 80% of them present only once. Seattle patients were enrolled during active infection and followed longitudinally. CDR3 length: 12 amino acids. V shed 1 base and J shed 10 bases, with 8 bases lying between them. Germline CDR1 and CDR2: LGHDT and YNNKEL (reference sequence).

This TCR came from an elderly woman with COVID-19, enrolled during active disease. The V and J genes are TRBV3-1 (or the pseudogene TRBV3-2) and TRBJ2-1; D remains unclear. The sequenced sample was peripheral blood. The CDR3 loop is CASSQVQEEQFF. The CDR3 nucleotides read TGTGCCAGCAGCCAAGTCCAGGAAGAGCAGTTCTTC.